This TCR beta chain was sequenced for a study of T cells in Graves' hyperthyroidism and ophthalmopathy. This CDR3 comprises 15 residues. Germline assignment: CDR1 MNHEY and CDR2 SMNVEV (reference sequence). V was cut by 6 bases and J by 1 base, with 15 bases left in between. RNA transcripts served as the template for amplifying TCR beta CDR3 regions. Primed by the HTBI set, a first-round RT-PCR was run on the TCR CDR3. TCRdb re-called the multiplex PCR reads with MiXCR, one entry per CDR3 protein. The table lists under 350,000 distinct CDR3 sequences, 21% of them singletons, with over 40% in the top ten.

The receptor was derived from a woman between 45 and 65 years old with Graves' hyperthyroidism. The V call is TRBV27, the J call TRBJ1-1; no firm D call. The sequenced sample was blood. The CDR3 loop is CASRLGSAGNTEAFF. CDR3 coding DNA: TGTGCCAGCAGATTGGGGAGCGCGGGGAACACTGAAGCTTTCTTT.